This is a list of T cell receptor beta chains from one sample in a study of blood T cell repertoires in COVID-19. Using immunoSEQ multiplex PCR, the repertoire was profiled, and TCRdb retains in-frame clones only, with some absent. Among just over 200,000 clones, around three quarters were seen once, and the ten largest hold around 6%. Sequences were obtained from peripheral blood. The receptors were gathered from a woman aged 70-85 years with acute or convalescent COVID-19. Each CDR3 is given with its conserved first and last residue. D genes are given only for firm matches. Size values are once, few and many counts, or a class for expanded clones, and some rows have none.

V: TRBV3-1/TRBV3-2
size: NA
D: NA
length: 15
J: TRBJ1-2
DNA: TGTGCCAGCAGCCAAGGGACAGTCTCTAACTATGGCTACACCTTC
CDR3: CASSQGTVSNYGYTF

V: TRBV30
size: few
D: TRBD1
length: 15
J: TRBJ2-2
DNA: TGTGCCTGGAGGGTAATAGGGGGCCCCACCGGGGAGCTGTTTTTT
CDR3: CAWRVIGGPTGELFF

V: TRBV12-3/TRBV12-4
size: NA
D: NA
length: 13
J: TRBJ1-2
DNA: TGTGCCAGCAGCGCCGCTCCAGGGGAAGGCTACACCTTC
CDR3: CASSAAPGEGYTF

V: TRBV6-5
size: few
D: NA
length: 14
J: TRBJ2-5
DNA: TGTGCCAGCCACCAGGGAGGAAAGGGGGAGACCCAGTACTTC
CDR3: CASHQGGKGETQYF

V: TRBV28
size: NA
D: NA
length: 13
J: TRBJ2-5
DNA: TGTGCCAGCAGTTTAATGGGCGTTGAGACCCAGTACTTC
CDR3: CASSLMGVETQYF

V: TRBV28
size: NA
D: TRBD1
length: 15
J: TRBJ1-5
DNA: TGTGCCAGCAGTCTCGGACAGGGTACCAATCAGCCCCAGCATTTT
CDR3: CASSLGQGTNQPQHF

V: TRBV2
size: NA
D: TRBD2
length: 15
J: TRBJ2-1
DNA: TGTGCCAGCAAGCGCCTAGCGGGAGATAGCGATGAGCAGTTCTTC
CDR3: CASKRLAGDSDEQFF

V: TRBV28
size: NA
D: TRBD1
length: 18
J: TRBJ2-5
DNA: TGTGCCAGCAGCCCGACTCGGGACAGGGCTCATTTGGAAGAGACCCAGTACTTC
CDR3: CASSPTRDRAHLEETQYF

V: TRBV7-2
size: once
D: TRBD2
length: 17
J: TRBJ2-5
DNA: TGTGCCAGCAGCCTCAACGGGCTAGCGGGAGATGGAGAGACCCAGTACTTC
CDR3: CASSLNGLAGDGETQYF

V: TRBV5-4
size: NA
D: TRBD2
length: 18
J: TRBJ2-7
DNA: TGTGCCAGCAGCTTGCCGGGACTAGCGGGAGGGTCAGTTCGGGAGCAGTACTTC
CDR3: CASSLPGLAGGSVREQYF

V: TRBV5-4
size: NA
D: NA
length: 12
J: TRBJ2-5
DNA: TGTGCCAGCAGCTTGGAGGGGGAGACCCAGTACTTC
CDR3: CASSLEGETQYF

V: TRBV6-6
size: once
D: NA
length: 12
J: TRBJ2-5
DNA: TGTGCCAGCAGTCCGTACCAAGAGACCCAGTACTTC
CDR3: CASSPYQETQYF

V: TRBV12-3/TRBV12-4
size: NA
D: TRBD2
length: 12
J: TRBJ2-1
DNA: TGTGCCAGCACTAGCGGCGACAATGAGCAGTTCTTC
CDR3: CASTSGDNEQFF

V: TRBV9
size: NA
D: TRBD1
length: 16
J: TRBJ2-2
DNA: TGTGCCAGCAGCGTAGGACAGGGCCTCTTTCACGGGGAGCTGTTTTTT
CDR3: CASSVGQGLFHGELFF

V: TRBV30
size: NA
D: TRBD2
length: 16
J: TRBJ2-3
DNA: TGTGCCTGGAGTGTAATGGCTAGCGGGAGGTCAGATACGCAGTATTTT
CDR3: CAWSVMASGRSDTQYF

V: TRBV4-2
size: NA
D: TRBD2
length: 12
J: TRBJ2-7
DNA: TGTGCCAGCAGCCATTTAGCGGGGGAGCAGTACTTC
CDR3: CASSHLAGEQYF

V: TRBV7-9
size: NA
D: TRBD2
length: 12
J: TRBJ2-7
DNA: TGTGCCAGCAGCGGAGGCCAGCGGGAGTCGTACTTC
CDR3: CASSGGQRESYF

V: TRBV7-9
size: NA
D: NA
length: 14
J: TRBJ1-4
DNA: TGTGCCAGCAGCTTAATGGCAGGCAATGAAAAACTGTTTTTT
CDR3: CASSLMAGNEKLFF

V: TRBV2
size: NA
D: TRBD1
length: 14
J: TRBJ2-7
DNA: TGTGCCAGCAGAGGGACAGGGTCTGTCTACGAGCAGTACTTC
CDR3: CASRGTGSVYEQYF

V: TRBV7-9
size: NA
D: NA
length: 16
J: TRBJ1-4
DNA: TGTGCCAGCAGCTCAGACCTACAGGGTTCATACGAAAAACTGTTTTTT
CDR3: CASSSDLQGSYEKLFF

V: TRBV10-3
size: NA
D: TRBD1
length: 15
J: TRBJ1-3
DNA: TGTGCCATCAGAGGGGGACAGGACCCTGGAAACACCATATATTTT
CDR3: CAIRGGQDPGNTIYF

V: TRBV27
size: NA
D: NA
length: 14
J: TRBJ2-5
DNA: TGTGCCAGCAGTTTATTCGGCAGGGAAGAGACCCAGTACTTC
CDR3: CASSLFGREETQYF

V: TRBV18
size: NA
D: NA
length: 13
J: TRBJ2-1
DNA: TGTGCCAGCTCACCGAATAGCGTCGATGAGCAGTTCTTC
CDR3: CASSPNSVDEQFF